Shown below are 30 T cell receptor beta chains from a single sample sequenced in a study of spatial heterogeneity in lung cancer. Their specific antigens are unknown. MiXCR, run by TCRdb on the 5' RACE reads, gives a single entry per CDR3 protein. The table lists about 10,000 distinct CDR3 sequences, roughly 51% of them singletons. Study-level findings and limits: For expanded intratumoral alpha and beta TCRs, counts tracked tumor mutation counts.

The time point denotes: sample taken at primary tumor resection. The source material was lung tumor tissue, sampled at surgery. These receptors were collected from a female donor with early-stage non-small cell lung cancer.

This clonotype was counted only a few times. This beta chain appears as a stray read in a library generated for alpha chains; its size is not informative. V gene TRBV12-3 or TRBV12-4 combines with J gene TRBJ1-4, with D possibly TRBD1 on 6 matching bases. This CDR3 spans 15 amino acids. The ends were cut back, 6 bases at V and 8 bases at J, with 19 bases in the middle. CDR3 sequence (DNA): TGTGCCAGCAGGAGTCGACAGGCGGGGGGAGAAAAACTGTTTTTT. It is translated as CASRSRQAGGEKLFF.

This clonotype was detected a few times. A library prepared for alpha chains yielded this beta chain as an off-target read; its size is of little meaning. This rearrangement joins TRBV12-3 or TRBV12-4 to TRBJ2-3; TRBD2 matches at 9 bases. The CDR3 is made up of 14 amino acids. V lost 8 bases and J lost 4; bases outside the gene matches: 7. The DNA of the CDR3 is TGTGCCAGCTCCTTGTTAGCGGGGGCAGATACGCAGTATTTT. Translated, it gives CASSLLAGADTQYF.

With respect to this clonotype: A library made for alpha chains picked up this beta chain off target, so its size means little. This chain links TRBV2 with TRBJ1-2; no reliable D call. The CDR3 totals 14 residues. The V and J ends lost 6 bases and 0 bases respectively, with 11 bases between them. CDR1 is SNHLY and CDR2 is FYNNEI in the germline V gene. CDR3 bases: TGTGCCAGCAGATCCCACCCGACTAACTATGGCTACACCTTC. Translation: CASRSHPTNYGYTF.

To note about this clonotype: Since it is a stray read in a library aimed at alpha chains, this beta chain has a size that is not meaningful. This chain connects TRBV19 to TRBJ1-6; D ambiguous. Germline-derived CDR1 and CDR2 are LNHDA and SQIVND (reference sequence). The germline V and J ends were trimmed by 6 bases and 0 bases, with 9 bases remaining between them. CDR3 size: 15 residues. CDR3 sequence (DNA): TGTGCCAGTAGGACGGATAGCTCCTATAATTCACCCCTCCACTTT. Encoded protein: CASRTDSSYNSPLHF.

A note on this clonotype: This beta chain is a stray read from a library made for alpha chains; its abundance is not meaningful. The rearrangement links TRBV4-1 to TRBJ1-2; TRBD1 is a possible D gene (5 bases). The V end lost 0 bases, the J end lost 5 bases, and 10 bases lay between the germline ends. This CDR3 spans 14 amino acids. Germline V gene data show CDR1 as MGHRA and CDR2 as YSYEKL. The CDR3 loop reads CASSQDGGLYGYTF. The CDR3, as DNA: TGCGCCAGCAGCCAAGATGGGGGACTTTATGGCTACACCTTC.

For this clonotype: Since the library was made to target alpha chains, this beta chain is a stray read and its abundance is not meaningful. CDR3 DNA sequence: TGCAGCGTTGGGGAGCGGCAGCCCCAGCATTTT. Protein product: CSVGERQPQHF. The rearrangement uses TRBV29-1 and TRBJ1-5; no firm D call. V was shortened by 4 bases and J by 7 bases, with 8 bases between the two germline ends. Germline V gene data show CDR1 as SQVTM and CDR2 as ANQGSEA. The CDR3 covers 11 residues. Looking up the rest from reference TRBV29-1 and TRBJ1-5 gives the full variable domain: SAVISQKPSRDICQRGTSLTIQCQVDSQVTMMFWYRQQPGQSLTLIATANQGSEATYESGFVIDKFPISRPNLTFSTLTVSNMSPEDSSIYLCSVGERQPQHFGDGTRLSIL.

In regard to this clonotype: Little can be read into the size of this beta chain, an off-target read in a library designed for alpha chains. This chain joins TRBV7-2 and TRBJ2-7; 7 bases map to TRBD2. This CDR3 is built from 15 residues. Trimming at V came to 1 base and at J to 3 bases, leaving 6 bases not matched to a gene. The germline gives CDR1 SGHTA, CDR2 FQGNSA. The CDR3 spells CASSLEAGRIYEQYF. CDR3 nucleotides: TGTGCCAGCAGCTTAGAAGCGGGGAGAATCTACGAGCAGTACTTC.

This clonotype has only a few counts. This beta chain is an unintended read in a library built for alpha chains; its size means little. The CDR3 spells CASGGAYNEQFF. In nucleotides, the CDR3 is TGTGCCAGCGGTGGCGCCTACAATGAGCAGTTCTTC. The V gene is TRBV12-3 or TRBV12-4, the J gene TRBJ2-1; D call uncertain. This CDR3 is 12 amino acids long. Trimming shortened V by 8 bases and J by 2 bases, and 7 bases separated the two germline ends.

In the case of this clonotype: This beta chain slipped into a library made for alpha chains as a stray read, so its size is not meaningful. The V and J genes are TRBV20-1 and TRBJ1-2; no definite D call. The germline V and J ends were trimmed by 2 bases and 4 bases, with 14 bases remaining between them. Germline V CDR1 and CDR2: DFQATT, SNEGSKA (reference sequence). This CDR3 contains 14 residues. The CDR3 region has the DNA TGCAGTGCTAGACAAGGTTACAGCACCTATGGCTACACCTTC. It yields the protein CSARQGYSTYGYTF.

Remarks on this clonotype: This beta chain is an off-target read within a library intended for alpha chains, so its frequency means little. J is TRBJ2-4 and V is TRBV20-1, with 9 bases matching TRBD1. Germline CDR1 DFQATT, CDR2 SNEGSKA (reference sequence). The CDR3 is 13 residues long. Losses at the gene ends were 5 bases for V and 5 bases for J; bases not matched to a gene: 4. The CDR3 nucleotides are TGCAGTGCTCAGGACAGGGGCCAAAACATTCAGTACTTC. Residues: CSAQDRGQNIQYF.

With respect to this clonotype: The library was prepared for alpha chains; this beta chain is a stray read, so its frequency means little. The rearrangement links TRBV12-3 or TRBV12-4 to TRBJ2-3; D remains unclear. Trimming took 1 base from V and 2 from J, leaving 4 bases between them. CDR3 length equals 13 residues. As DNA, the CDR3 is TGTGCCAGCAGTTTAGGTTTCACAGATACGCAGTATTTT. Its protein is CASSLGFTDTQYF.

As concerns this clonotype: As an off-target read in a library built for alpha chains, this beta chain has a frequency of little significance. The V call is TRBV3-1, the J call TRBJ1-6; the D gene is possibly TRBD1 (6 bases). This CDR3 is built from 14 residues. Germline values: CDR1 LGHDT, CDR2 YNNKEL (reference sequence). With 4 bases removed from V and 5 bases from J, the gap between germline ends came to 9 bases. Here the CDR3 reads CASSPGHDNSPLHF. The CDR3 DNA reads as TGTGCCAGCAGCCCGGGACACGATAATTCACCCCTCCACTTT.

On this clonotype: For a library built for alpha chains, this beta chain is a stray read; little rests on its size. Here the CDR3 DNA reads TGTGCCAGCAGCTTGGTGGGCCGAGGCTATGGCTACACCTTC. As protein: CASSLVGRGYGYTF. V gene TRBV5-4 combines with J gene TRBJ1-2; D remains unclear. The germline V gene has CDR1 SGHNT and CDR2 YYREEE (reference sequence). With 0 bases removed from V and 4 bases from J, the gap between germline ends came to 10 bases. CDR3 length: 14 amino acids.

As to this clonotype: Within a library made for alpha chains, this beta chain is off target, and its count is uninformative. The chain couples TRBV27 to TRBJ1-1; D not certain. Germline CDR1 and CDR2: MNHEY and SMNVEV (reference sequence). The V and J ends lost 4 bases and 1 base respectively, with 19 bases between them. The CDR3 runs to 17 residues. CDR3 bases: TGTGCCAGCAGTTCGGGGTCGGGCAGGCCAGCGAACACTGAAGCTTTCTTT. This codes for CASSSGSGRPANTEAFF.

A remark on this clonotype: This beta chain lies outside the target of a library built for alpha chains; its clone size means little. The CDR3, as DNA: TGCGCCAGCAGCTTAGCGGGACAGGGGAGAGGCTACACCTTC. Its protein product is CASSLAGQGRGYTF. The rearrangement links TRBV5-1 to TRBJ1-2, with 10 bases identical to TRBD1. The CDR3 totals 14 residues. Germline CDR1 and CDR2: SGHRS and YFSETQ. With 2 bases clipped from V and 8 bases from J, the junction kept 6 bases outside the gene matches.

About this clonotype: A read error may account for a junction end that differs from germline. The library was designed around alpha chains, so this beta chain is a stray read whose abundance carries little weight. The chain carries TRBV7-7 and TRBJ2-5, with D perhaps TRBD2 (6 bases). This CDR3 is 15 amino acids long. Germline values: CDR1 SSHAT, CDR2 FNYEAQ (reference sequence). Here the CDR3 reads CASSLAPTSIGTQYF. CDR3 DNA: TGTGCTAGCAGCTTAGCGCCCACTAGCATCGGGACCCAGTACTTC.

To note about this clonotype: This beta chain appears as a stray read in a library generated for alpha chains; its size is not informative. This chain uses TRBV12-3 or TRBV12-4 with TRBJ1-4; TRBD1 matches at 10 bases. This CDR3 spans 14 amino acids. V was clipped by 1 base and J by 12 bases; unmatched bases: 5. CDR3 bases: TGTGCCAGCAGTTTAGGGGACAGGGGTTTTCAACTGTTTTTT. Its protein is CASSLGDRGFQLFF.

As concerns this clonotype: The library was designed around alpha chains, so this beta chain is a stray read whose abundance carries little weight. DNA for the CDR3: TGTGCCAGCAGCTCACCGACGTCGTTCAGAAACACCATATATTTT. This gives the protein CASSSPTSFRNTIYF. The chain joins TRBV7-2 to TRBJ1-3; D is undetermined. The CDR3 sequence is 15 residues long. V shed 4 bases and J shed 5 bases, with 15 bases lying between them. Germline CDR1 is SGHTA and CDR2 is FQGNSA.

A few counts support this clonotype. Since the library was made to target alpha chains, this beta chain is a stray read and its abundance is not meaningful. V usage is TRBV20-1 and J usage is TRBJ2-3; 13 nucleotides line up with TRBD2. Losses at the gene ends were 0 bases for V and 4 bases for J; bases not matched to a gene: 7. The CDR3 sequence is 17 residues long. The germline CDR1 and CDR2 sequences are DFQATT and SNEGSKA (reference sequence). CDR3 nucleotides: TGCAGTGCTAGAGATCTGATACTAGCGGGGGGGTCAGATACGCAGTATTTT. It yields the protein CSARDLILAGGSDTQYF.

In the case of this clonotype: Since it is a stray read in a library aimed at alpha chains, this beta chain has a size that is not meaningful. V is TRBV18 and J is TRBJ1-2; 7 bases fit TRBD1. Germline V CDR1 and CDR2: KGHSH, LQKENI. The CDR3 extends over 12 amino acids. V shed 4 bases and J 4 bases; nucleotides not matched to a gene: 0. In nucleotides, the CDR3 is TGTGCCAGCTCACGGGACAGCTATGGCTACACCTTC. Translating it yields CASSRDSYGYTF.

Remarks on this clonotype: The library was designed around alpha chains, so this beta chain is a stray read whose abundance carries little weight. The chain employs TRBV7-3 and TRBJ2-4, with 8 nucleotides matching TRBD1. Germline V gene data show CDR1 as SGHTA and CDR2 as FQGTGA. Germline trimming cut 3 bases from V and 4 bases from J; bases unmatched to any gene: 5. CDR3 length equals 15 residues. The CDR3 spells CASSFGGTGKNIQYF. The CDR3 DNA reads TGTGCCAGCAGCTTTGGCGGGACAGGAAAAAACATTCAGTACTTC.

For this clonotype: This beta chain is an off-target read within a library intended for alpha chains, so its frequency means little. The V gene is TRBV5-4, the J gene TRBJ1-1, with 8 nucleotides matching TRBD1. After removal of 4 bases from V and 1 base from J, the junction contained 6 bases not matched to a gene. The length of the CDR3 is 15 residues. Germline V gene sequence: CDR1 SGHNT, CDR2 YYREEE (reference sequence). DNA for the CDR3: TGTGCCAGCAGCAAGACAGGGGTCAGGAACACTGAAGCTTTCTTT. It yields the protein CASSKTGVRNTEAFF.

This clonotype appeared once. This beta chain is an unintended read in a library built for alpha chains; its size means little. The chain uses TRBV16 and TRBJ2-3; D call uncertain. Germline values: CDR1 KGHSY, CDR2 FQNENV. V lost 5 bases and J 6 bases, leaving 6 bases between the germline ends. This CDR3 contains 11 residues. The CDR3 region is CASSEWDTQYF. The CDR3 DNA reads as TGTGCCAGCAGCGAGTGGGATACGCAGTATTTT.

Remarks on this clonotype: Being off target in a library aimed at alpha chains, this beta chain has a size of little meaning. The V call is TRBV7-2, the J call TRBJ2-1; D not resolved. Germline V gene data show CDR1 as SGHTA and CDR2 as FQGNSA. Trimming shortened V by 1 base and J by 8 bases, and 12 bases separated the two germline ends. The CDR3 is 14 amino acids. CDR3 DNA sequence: TGTGCCAGCAGCTTAGATGGTTTTAAAGATGAGCAGTTCTTC. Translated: CASSLDGFKDEQFF.

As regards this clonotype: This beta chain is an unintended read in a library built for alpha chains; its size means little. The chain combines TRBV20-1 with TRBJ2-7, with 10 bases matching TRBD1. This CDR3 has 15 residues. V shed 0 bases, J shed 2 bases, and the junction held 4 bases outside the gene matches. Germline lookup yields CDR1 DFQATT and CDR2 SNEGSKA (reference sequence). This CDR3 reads CSARDRDRGTYEQYF. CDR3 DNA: TGCAGTGCTAGAGATCGGGACAGGGGTACCTACGAGCAGTACTTC.

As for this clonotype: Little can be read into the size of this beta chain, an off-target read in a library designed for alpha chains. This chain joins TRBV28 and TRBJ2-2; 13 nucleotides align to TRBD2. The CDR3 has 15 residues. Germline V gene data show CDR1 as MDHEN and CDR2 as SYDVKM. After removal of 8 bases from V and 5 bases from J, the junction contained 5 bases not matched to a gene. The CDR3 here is CASGGLAGVTGELFF. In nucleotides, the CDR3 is TGTGCCAGCGGAGGACTAGCGGGGGTGACCGGGGAGCTGTTTTTT.

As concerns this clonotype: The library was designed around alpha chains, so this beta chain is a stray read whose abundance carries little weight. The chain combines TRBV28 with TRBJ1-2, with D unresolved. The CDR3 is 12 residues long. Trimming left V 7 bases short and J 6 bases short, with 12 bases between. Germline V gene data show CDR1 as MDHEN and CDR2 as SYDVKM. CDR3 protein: CASTTRLDGYTF. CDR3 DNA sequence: TGTGCCAGCACCACGCGGTTGGATGGCTACACCTTC.

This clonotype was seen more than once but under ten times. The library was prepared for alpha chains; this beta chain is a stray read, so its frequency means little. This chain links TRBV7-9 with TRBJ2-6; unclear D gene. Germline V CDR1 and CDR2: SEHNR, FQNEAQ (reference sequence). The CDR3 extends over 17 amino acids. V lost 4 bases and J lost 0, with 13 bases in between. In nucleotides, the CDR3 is TGTGCCAGCAGCTCAAAAATTGGCGGCTCTGGGGCCAACGTCCTGACTTTC. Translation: CASSSKIGGSGANVLTF.

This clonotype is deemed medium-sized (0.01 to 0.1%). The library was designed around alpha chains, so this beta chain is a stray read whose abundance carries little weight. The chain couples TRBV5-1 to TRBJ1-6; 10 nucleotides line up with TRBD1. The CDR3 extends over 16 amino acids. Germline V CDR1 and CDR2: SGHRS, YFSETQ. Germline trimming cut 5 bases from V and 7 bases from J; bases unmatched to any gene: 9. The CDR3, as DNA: TGCGCCAGCAGAATTACACCGGGACAGGGGAATTCACCCCTCCACTTT. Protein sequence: CASRITPGQGNSPLHF.

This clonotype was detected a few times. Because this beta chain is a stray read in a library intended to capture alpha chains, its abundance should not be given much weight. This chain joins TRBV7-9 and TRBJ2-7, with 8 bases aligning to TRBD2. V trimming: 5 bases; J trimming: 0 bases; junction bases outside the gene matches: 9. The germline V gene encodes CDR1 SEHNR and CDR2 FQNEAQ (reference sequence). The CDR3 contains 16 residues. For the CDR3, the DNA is TGTGCCAGCAGCATTCCTAGCGGGTCTCTCTCCTACGAGCAGTACTTC. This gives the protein CASSIPSGSLSYEQYF. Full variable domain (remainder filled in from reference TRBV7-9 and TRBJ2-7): DTGVSQNPRHKITKRGQNVTFRCDPISEHNRLYWYRQTLGQGPEFLTYFQNEAQLEKSRLLSDRFSAERPKGSFSTLEIQRTEQGDSAMYLCASSIPSGSLSYEQYFGPGTRLTVT.